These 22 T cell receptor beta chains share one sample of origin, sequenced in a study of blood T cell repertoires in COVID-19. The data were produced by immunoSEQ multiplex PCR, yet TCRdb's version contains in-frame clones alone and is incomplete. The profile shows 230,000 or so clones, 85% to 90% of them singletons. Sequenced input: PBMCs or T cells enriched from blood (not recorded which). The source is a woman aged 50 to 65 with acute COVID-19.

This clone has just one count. CDR3 DNA: TGTGCCAGCAGCCCATCCGGGACAGGGGTTGGCTACACCTTC. Its translation is CASSPSGTGVGYTF. The gene calls are TRBV7-3 and TRBJ1-2; 10 bases agree with TRBD1. This CDR3 is built from 14 residues. V was pared by 5 bases and J by 7 bases, with 7 bases of the junction left unmatched. The V gene's germline CDR1 is SGHTA and CDR2 FQGTGA.

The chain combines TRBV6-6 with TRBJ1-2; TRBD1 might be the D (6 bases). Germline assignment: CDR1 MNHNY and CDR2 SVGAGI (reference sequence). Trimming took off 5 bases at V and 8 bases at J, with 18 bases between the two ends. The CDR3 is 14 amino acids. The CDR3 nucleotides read TGTGCCAGCAGTGGGGGTGTCGGACAGTCAGGCTACACCTTC. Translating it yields CASSGGVGQSGYTF.

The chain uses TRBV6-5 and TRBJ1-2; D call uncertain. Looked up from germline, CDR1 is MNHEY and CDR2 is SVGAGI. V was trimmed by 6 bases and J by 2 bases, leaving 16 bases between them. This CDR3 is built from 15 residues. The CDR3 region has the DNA TGTGCCAGCAGACCGCTTCAAGGAGGGAACTATGGCTACACCTTC. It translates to CASRPLQGGNYGYTF.

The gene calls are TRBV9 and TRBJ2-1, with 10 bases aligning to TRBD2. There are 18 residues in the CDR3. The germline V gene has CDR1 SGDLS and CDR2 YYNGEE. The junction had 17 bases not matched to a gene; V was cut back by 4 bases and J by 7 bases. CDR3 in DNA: TGTGCCAGCAGCCTCTACCCGACGGCCGGGACTAGCGCGAATGAGCAGTTCTTC. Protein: CASSLYPTAGTSANEQFF.

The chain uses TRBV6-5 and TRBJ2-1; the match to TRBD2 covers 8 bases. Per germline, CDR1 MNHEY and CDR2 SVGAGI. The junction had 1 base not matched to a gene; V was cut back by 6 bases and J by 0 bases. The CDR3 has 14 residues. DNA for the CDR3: TGTGCCAGCAGGACTAGCGTCTCCTACAATGAGCAGTTCTTC. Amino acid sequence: CASRTSVSYNEQFF.

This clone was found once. CDR3 protein: CASSFLGSGDYF. CDR3 DNA: TGTGCCAGCAGCTTCCTTGGTAGCGGAGATTACTTC. The chain joins TRBV11-2 to TRBJ2-7, with a tentative D call TRBD2 (6 bases). Germline V gene lookup returns CDR1 SGHAT and CDR2 FQNNGV. The CDR3 runs 12 residues. V shed 3 bases and J shed 13 bases, with 16 bases lying between them. Filled out from reference TRBV11-2 and TRBJ2-7, the complete variable domain reads EAGVAQSPRYKIIEKRQSVAFWCNPISGHATLYWYQQILGQGPKLLIQFQNNGVVDDSQLPKDRFSAERLKGVDSTLKIQPAKLEDSAVYLCASSFLGSGDYFGPGTRLTVT.

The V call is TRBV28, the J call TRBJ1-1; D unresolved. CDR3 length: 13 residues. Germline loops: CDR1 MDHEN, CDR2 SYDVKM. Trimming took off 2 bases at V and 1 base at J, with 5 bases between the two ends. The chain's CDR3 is CASSLPQNTEAFF. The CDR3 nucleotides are TGTGCCAGCAGTTTACCCCAGAACACTGAAGCTTTCTTT.

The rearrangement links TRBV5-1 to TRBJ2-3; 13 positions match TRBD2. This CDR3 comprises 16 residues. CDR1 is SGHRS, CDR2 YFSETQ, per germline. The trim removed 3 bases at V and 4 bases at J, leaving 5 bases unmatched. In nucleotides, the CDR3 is TGCGCCAGCAGCTACCGGACTAGCGGGAGCTCAGATACGCAGTATTTT. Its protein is CASSYRTSGSSDTQYF.

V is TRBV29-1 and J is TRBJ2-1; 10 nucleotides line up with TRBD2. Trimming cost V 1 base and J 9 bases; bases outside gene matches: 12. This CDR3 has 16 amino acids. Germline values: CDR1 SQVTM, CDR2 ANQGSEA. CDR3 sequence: CSVEAVLAGVFGEQFF. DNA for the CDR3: TGCAGCGTTGAAGCGGTCCTAGCGGGAGTCTTTGGTGAGCAGTTCTTC.

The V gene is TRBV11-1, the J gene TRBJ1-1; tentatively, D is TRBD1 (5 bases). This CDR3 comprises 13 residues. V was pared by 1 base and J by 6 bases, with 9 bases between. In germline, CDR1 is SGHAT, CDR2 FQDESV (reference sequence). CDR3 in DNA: TGTGCCAGCAGCTTAGGGGGGGAGCCTGAAGCTTTCTTT. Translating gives CASSLGGEPEAFF.

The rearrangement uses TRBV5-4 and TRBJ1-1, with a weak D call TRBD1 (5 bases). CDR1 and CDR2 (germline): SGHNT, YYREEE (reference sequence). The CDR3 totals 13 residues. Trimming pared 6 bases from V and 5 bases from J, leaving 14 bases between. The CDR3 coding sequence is TGTGCCAGCACCATCACAACAGGTACTGAAGCTTTCTTT. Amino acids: CASTITTGTEAFF.

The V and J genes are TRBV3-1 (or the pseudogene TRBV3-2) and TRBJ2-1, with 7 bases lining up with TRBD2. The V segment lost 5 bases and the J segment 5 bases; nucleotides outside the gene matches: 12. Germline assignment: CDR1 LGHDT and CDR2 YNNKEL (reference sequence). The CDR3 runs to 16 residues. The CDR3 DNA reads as TGTGCCAGCAGCTCGATGGTAGCGGGCCTAGACAATGAGCAGTTCTTC. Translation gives CASSSMVAGLDNEQFF.

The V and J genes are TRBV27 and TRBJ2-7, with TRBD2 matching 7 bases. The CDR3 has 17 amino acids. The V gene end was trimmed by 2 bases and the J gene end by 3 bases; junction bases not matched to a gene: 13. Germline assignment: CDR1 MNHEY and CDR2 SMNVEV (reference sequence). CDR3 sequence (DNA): TGTGCCAGCAGTTTACGGGCCCGAGGACTAGGGAACTACGAGCAGTACTTC. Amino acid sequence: CASSLRARGLGNYEQYF.

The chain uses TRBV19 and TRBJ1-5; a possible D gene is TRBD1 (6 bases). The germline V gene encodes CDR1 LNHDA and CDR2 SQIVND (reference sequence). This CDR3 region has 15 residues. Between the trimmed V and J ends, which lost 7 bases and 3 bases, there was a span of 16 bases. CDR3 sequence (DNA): TGTGCCAGTAACCCTCAGGGGATCACCAATCAGCCCCAGCATTTT. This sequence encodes CASNPQGITNQPQHF.

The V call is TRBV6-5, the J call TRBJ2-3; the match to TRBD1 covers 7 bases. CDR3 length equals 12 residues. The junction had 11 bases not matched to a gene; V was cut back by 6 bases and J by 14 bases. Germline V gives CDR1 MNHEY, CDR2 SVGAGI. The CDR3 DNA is TGTGCCAGCAGCTCCGACAGGGTGGTGTTGTATTTT. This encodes CASSSDRVVLYF.

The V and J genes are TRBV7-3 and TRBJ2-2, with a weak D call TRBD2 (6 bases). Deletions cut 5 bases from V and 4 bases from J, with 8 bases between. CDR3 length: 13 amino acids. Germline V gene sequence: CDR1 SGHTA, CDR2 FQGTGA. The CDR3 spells CASSRSGTGELFF. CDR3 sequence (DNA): TGTGCCAGCAGCCGTAGCGGCACCGGGGAGCTGTTTTTT.

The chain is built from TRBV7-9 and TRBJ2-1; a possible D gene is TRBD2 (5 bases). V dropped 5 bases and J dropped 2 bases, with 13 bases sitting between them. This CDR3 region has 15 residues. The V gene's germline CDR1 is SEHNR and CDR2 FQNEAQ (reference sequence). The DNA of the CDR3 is TGTGCCAGCAGCCCTCACAGCGGCCCCTACAATGAGCAGTTCTTC. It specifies CASSPHSGPYNEQFF.

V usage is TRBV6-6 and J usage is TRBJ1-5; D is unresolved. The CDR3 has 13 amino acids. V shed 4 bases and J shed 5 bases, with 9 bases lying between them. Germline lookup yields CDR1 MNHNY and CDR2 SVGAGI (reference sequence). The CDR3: CASSSPTDQPQHF. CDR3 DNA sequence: TGTGCCAGCAGTTCGCCCACGGATCAGCCCCAGCATTTT.

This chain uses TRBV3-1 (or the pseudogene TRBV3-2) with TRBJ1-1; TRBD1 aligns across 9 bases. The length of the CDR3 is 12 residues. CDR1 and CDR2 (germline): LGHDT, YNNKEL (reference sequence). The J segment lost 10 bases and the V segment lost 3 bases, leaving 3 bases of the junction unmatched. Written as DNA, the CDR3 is TGTGCCAGCAGCCACCCGGGACAGGGAGCTTTCTTT. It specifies CASSHPGQGAFF.

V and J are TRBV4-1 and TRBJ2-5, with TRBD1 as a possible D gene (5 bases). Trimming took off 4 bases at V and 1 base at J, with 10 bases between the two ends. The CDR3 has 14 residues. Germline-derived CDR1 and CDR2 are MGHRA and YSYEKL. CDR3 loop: CASSRTGVQETQYF. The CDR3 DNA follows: TGCGCCAGCAGCCGCACAGGTGTCCAAGAGACCCAGTACTTC.

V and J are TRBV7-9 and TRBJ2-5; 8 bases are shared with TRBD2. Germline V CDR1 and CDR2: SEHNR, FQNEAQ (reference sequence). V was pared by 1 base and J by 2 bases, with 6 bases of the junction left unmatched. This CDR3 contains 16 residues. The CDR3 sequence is CASSLVLAGDQETQYF. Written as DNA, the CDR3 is TGTGCCAGCAGCTTAGTGCTAGCGGGCGATCAAGAGACCCAGTACTTC.

CDR3 sequence: CASSFRLAGVETGELFF. CDR3 coding DNA: TGTGCCAGCAGTTTTCGCCTAGCGGGAGTGGAAACCGGGGAGCTGTTTTTT. J is TRBJ2-2 and V is TRBV28; 10 positions match TRBD2. The CDR3 has 17 amino acids. Germline V lookup: CDR1 MDHEN, CDR2 SYDVKM. Unmatched junction bases numbered 9, after V lost 3 bases and J lost 5 bases.